The TCR beta chain under discussion was sequenced for a study of blood T cell repertoires in COVID-19 (dated by TCRdb to the early 2020s). In terms of the full investigation: Samples from collaborators originated in the United States, Italy and Spain and spanned both the acute and convalescent phases of COVID-19. The prospective study material was composed of cDNA or gDNA derived from T cells, B-cell-depleted T cells, or PBMCs. Subjects who had been exposed to COVID-19, were actively infected with it, or had recovered from it provided the deeply sampled blood TCRbeta repertoires that made up the dataset. The repertoires were made available in a free public database intended to serve as a resource for research on the immune response to SARS-CoV-2. Samples were obtained from the ongoing ImmuneRACE study (first 160 participants) and from 1,000 to 1,500 subjects provided by 6 global collaborators. The sample metadata nearly always contained a de-identified subject ID, COVID-19 status, age in years and sex. Where HLA class I and class II types were available, the types were taken from metadata supplied by the sample provider, not from assay-based typing. Results the study describes overall, beyond this receptor: The quantity of clinical and demographic metadata differed by source and by participant and was supplied without curation.

Remarks on this clone: Its antigen is unknown. No much larger clone exists at a distance of one base, and base qualities are not known.

For CDR1 and CDR2, the germline V gene lists SGHRS and YFSETQ. From the cysteine up to the phenylalanine, the CDR3 has a length of 14 residues. Of all the DNA, just the CDR3 is kept, 42 bases in frame from base 1. Here V drops 8 bases and J drops 10 bases, and the junction holds 11 bases not matched to any gene. The collaborating institutions used their own protocols to collect whole blood in K2EDTA tubes. Collaborator samples were shipped for TCRbeta analysis as frozen whole blood, isolated PBMCs, or DNA extracted from either sample type. TCRbeta CDR3 regions were amplified from genomic DNA using the immunoSEQ Assay, a bias-controlled multiplex PCR. As for the original processing: The number of nucleated cells in each sample was estimated by amplification of reference gene primers within the assay. Sequence reads were collapsed and filtered to measure the absolute abundance of every unique TCRbeta CDR3 rearrangement. Productive Simpson clonality was computed per sample as the square root of Simpson's diversity index over productive rearrangements. In TCRdb, the immuneACCESS table is reduced to in-frame sequences with V and J assigned. These tables do not hold every clone; where another copy was compared, an unresolved V gene accounts for under half, and the others remain unexplained. The D gene and trimming were derived from the DNA, and the V and J assignments and clone size from that table. In this sample the table shows roughly 62,000 clones, around 75% of which occur a single time. The ten largest clones represent less than 30% of the sample.

The sample consisted of peripheral blood. The sequence was collected from a human donor in a cohort sampled during active COVID-19. In this chain, TRBV5-1 is recombined with TRBJ2-1; 11 bases in between match TRBD2. The CDR3 region: CASTGTSGRREQFF. At the DNA level, the sequence is TGCGCCAGTACCGGGACTAGCGGAAGAAGGGAGCAGTTCTTC.